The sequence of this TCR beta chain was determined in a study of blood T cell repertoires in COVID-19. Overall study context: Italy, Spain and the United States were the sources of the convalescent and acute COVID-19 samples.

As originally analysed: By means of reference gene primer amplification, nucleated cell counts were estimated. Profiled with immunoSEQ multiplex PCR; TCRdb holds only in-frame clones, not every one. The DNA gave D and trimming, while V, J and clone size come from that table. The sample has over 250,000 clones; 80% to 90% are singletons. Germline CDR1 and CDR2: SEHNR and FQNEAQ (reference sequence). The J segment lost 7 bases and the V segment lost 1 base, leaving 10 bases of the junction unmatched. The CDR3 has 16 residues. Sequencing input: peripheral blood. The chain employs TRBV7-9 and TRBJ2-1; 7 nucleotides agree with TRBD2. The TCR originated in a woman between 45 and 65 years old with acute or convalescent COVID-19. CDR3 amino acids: CASSLVGEGLGNEQFF. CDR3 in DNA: TGTGCCAGCAGCTTAGTTGGGGAGGGCCTAGGGAATGAGCAGTTCTTC. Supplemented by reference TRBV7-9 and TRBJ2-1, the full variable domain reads DTGVSQNPRHKITKRGQNVTFRCDPISEHNRLYWYRQTLGQGPEFLTYFQNEAQLEKSRLLSDRFSAERPKGSFSTLEIQRTEQGDSAMYLCASSLVGEGLGNEQFFGPGTRLTVL.